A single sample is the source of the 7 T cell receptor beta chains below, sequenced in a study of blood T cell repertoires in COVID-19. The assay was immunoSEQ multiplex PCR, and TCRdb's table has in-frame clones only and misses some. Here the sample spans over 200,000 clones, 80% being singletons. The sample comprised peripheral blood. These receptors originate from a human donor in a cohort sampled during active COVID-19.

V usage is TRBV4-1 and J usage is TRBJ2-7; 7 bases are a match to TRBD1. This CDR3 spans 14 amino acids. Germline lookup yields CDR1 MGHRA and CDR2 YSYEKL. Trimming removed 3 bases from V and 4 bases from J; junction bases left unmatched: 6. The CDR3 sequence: CASSQGQPPYEQYF. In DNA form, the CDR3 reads TGCGCCAGCAGCCAGGGACAGCCACCATACGAGCAGTACTTC.

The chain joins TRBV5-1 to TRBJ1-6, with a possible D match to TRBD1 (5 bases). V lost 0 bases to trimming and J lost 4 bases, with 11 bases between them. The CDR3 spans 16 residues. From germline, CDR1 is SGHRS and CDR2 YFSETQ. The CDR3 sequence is CASSLGAGPYNSPLHF. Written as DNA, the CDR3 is TGCGCCAGCAGCTTGGGGGCAGGGCCTTATAATTCACCCCTCCACTTT.

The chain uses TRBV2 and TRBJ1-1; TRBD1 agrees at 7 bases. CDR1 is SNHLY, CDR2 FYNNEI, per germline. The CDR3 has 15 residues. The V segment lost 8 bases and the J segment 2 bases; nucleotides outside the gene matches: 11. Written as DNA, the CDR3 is TGTGCCAGCGGGGGATACGGGACAGATAACACTGAAGCTTTCTTT. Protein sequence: CASGGYGTDNTEAFF.

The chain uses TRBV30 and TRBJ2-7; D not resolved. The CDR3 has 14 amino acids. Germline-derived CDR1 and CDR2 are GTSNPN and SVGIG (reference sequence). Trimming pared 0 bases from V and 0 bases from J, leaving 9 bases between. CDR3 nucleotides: TGTGCCTGGAGTGTTTGGGCGAGCTCCTACGAGCAGTACTTC. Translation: CAWSVWASSYEQYF.

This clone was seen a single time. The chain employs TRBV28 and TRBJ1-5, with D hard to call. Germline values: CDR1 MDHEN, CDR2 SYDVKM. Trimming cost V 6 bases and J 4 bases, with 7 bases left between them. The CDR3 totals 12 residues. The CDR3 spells CASRTGNQPQHF. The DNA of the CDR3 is TGTGCCAGCAGAACCGGGAATCAGCCCCAGCATTTT.

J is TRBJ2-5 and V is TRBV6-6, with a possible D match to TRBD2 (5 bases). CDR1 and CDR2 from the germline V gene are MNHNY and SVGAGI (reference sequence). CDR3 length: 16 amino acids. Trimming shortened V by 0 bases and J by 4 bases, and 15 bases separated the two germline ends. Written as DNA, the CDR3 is TGTGCCAGCAGTTACTCGAAGGGTAGCGTGGGAGAGACCCAGTACTTC. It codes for CASSYSKGSVGETQYF.

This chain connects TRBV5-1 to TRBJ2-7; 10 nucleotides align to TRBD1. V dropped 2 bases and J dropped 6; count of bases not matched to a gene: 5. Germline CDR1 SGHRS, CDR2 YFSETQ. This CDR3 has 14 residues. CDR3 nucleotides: TGCGCCAGCAGCTTATGGACAGGGGGAGGCGAGCAGTACTTC. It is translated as CASSLWTGGGEQYF.